The 20 T cell receptor beta chains below were found in one sample sequenced in a study of blood T cell repertoires in COVID-19. Produced via immunoSEQ multiplex PCR; TCRdb's table is partial and in-frame only. This table has 370,000 or so clones, approximately 87% appearing once. Source material: PBMCs or T cells enriched from blood (not recorded which). The receptors shown here come from a man aged 25-40 years who had recovered from COVID-19.

The chain joins TRBV9 to TRBJ1-1, with D uncertain. The germline V and J ends were trimmed by 3 bases and 1 base, with 13 bases remaining between them. Germline assignment: CDR1 SGDLS and CDR2 YYNGEE. The CDR3 has 15 residues. Here the CDR3 DNA reads TGTGCCAGCAGCGGCGCCGGGGTGGGGAACACTGAAGCTTTCTTT. It yields the protein CASSGAGVGNTEAFF.

This rearrangement joins TRBV12-3 or TRBV12-4 to TRBJ2-1, with D maybe TRBD1 (6 bases). Trimming left V 6 bases short and J 7 bases short, with 13 bases between. The CDR3 runs 13 residues. CDR3 nucleotide sequence: TGTGCCAGCAGATACAGGGAAAAGAATGAGCAGTTCTTC. The encoded protein is CASRYREKNEQFF.

This clone was seen only once. The rearrangement uses TRBV6-5 and TRBJ2-3, with 7 bases lining up with TRBD2. The germline V gene encodes CDR1 MNHEY and CDR2 SVGAGI. This CDR3 spans 15 amino acids. Losses at the gene ends were 0 bases for V and 3 bases for J; bases not matched to a gene: 3. The CDR3 nucleotides are TGTGCCAGCAGTTACTCTGCCGGGGGGACAGATACGCAGTATTTT. This codes for CASSYSAGGTDTQYF.

The rearrangement joins TRBV18 to TRBJ1-1, with D unresolved. Trimming shortened V by 2 bases and J by 1 base, and 14 bases separated the two germline ends. The CDR3 extends over 16 amino acids. Germline-derived CDR1 and CDR2 are KGHSH and LQKENI. The CDR3 reads CASSPVEVYGNTEAFF. DNA of the CDR3: TGTGCCAGCTCACCAGTGGAGGTTTACGGGAACACTGAAGCTTTCTTT.

The chain joins TRBV28 to TRBJ1-6; D is unresolved. Germline assignment: CDR1 MDHEN and CDR2 SYDVKM. Trimming pared 3 bases from V and 11 bases from J, leaving 5 bases between. The CDR3 is 11 residues long. This chain's CDR3 is CASSFGAPLHF. The CDR3 DNA follows: TGTGCCAGCAGTTTCGGGGCACCCCTCCACTTT. Full variable domain (remainder filled in from reference TRBV28 and TRBJ1-6): DVKVTQSSRYLVKRTGEKVFLECVQDMDHENMFWYRQDPGLGLRLIYFSYDVKMKEKGDIPEGYSVSREKKERFSLILESASTNQTSMYLCASSFGAPLHFGNGTRLTVT.

CDR3 protein: CASSLGAGGHNEQFF. The CDR3 coding sequence is TGTGCCAGCAGCTTAGGAGCGGGGGGGCACAATGAGCAGTTCTTC. The chain carries TRBV7-7 and TRBJ2-1; 10 nucleotides match TRBD2. CDR3 length equals 15 residues. Germline V gene data show CDR1 as SSHAT and CDR2 as FNYEAQ (reference sequence). Losses at the gene ends were 1 base for V and 5 bases for J; bases not matched to a gene: 2.

The rearrangement joins TRBV28 to TRBJ1-4, with 8 bases lining up with TRBD1. The CDR3 runs 17 residues. From germline, CDR1 is MDHEN and CDR2 SYDVKM. The trim removed 6 bases at V and 8 bases at J, leaving 17 bases unmatched. CDR3 DNA sequence: TGTGCCAGCAGACCCGCCCAGGGGGCGTCGATCGGAGAAAAACTGTTTTTT. Translating it yields CASRPAQGASIGEKLFF. Using reference TRBV28 and TRBJ1-4 for the parts outside the CDR3, the full variable domain is DVKVTQSSRYLVKRTGEKVFLECVQDMDHENMFWYRQDPGLGLRLIYFSYDVKMKEKGDIPEGYSVSREKKERFSLILESASTNQTSMYLCASRPAQGASIGEKLFFGSGTQLSVL.

The chain carries TRBV3-1 (or the pseudogene TRBV3-2) and TRBJ1-1, with 9 bases matching TRBD1. The germline gives CDR1 LGHDT, CDR2 YNNKEL (reference sequence). Losses at the gene ends were 4 bases for V and 5 bases for J; bases not matched to a gene: 11. This CDR3 is 16 amino acids long. Written as DNA, the CDR3 is TGTGCCAGCAGCCTCGGACAGGGGAACTTGGGAACTGAAGCTTTCTTT. This translates into CASSLGQGNLGTEAFF.

The chain employs TRBV27 and TRBJ1-2; TRBD1 matches at 8 bases. Germline CDR1 reads MNHEY; CDR2 reads SMNVEV (reference sequence). V trimming: 2 bases; J trimming: 5 bases; junction bases outside the gene matches: 10. There are 16 residues in the CDR3. In nucleotides, the CDR3 is TGTGCCAGCAGTTTAATCCCCGGACAGGGTTGGTATGGCTACACCTTC. It is translated as CASSLIPGQGWYGYTF.

The chain employs TRBV6-5 and TRBJ2-7; 7 bases line up with TRBD2. The V and J ends lost 4 bases and 3 bases, in that order; junction bases with no gene match: 3. From germline, CDR1 is MNHEY and CDR2 SVGAGI. The CDR3 is made up of 13 amino acids. The CDR3 loop is CASSWREGYEQYF. The CDR3, as DNA: TGTGCCAGCAGTTGGAGGGAGGGCTACGAGCAGTACTTC.

This chain joins TRBV27 and TRBJ1-5, with D hard to call. Per the germline V gene, CDR1 is MNHEY and CDR2 is SMNVEV (reference sequence). Deletions cut 0 bases from V and 3 bases from J, with 12 bases between. The CDR3 runs to 16 residues. The CDR3 DNA follows: TGTGCCAGCAGTTTATCGCAAGAGGGTTCCAATCAGCCCCAGCATTTT. Its translation: CASSLSQEGSNQPQHF.

V usage is TRBV5-4 and J usage is TRBJ2-2, with D possibly being TRBD1 (6 bases). CDR3 length equals 16 residues. Germline assignment: CDR1 SGHNT and CDR2 YYREEE (reference sequence). Trimming left V 0 bases short and J 2 bases short, with 11 bases between. This CDR3 is CASSLGQDSNTGELFF. CDR3 bases: TGTGCCAGCAGCTTGGGACAGGACTCCAACACCGGGGAGCTGTTTTTT.

The chain combines TRBV14 with TRBJ2-2; 9 nucleotides agree with TRBD1. Germline lookup yields CDR1 SGHDN and CDR2 FVKESK. The V segment lost 7 bases and the J segment 3 bases; nucleotides outside the gene matches: 6. The CDR3 loop spans 15 amino acids. CDR3 sequence reads: CASTPDRGYTGELFF. The DNA for the CDR3 is TGTGCCAGCACCCCGGACAGGGGTTACACCGGGGAGCTGTTTTTT.

The chain has TRBV5-1 and TRBJ2-1; 10 bases fit TRBD2. CDR1 and CDR2 from the germline V gene are SGHRS and YFSETQ. Germline trimming cut 0 bases from V and 6 bases from J; bases unmatched to any gene: 3. The CDR3 is 15 residues long. CDR3 amino acids: CASSLELAGINEQFF. CDR3 coding DNA: TGCGCCAGCAGCTTGGAACTAGCGGGGATCAATGAGCAGTTCTTC.

The chain joins TRBV6-5 to TRBJ1-3, with 7 bases that match TRBD1. J was trimmed by 2 bases and V by 6 bases; bases with no gene match: 7. The CDR3 has 15 residues. CDR1 is MNHEY, CDR2 SVGAGI, per germline. CDR3 coding DNA: TGTGCCAGCAGAACACAGGGGATAACTGGAAACACCATATATTTT. Translated, it gives CASRTQGITGNTIYF.

This clone was observed once. This CDR3 reads CSVEDVTGFEQFF. The CDR3 DNA reads as TGCAGCGTTGAAGACGTGACAGGGTTTGAGCAGTTCTTC. The chain recombines TRBV29-1 with TRBJ2-1; 7 bases are shared with TRBD1. Germline V gene lookup returns CDR1 SQVTM and CDR2 ANQGSEA. V was clipped by 0 bases and J by 9 bases; unmatched bases: 5. The CDR3 runs 13 residues.

This clone came up a few times. Other DNA sequences from this sample encode an identical CDR3 as well. V gene TRBV5-1 combines with J gene TRBJ2-5, with D possibly TRBD1 on 6 matching bases. V was trimmed by 2 bases and J by 2 bases, leaving 7 bases between them. There are 13 residues in the CDR3. Germline V gene data show CDR1 as SGHRS and CDR2 as YFSETQ. CDR3 DNA sequence: TGCGCCAGCAGCTTACAGGGTCAAGAGACCCAGTACTTC. Its protein is CASSLQGQETQYF.

The chain combines TRBV7-9 with TRBJ1-5, with D uncertain. V gave up 5 bases and J gave up 1 base, with 6 bases separating them. The germline gives CDR1 SEHNR, CDR2 FQNEAQ (reference sequence). The CDR3 consists of 13 residues. CDR3: CASSPSSNQPQHF. The CDR3, as DNA: TGTGCCAGCAGCCCATCCAGCAATCAGCCCCAGCATTTT. The full variable domain, with the rest looked up from reference TRBV7-9 and TRBJ1-5, is DTGVSQNPRHKITKRGQNVTFRCDPISEHNRLYWYRQTLGQGPEFLTYFQNEAQLEKSRLLSDRFSAERPKGSFSTLEIQRTEQGDSAMYLCASSPSSNQPQHFGDGTRLSIL.

The chain links TRBV7-2 to TRBJ2-7; possibly TRBD1 for D (6 bases). Germline CDR1 SGHTA, CDR2 FQGNSA. V was pared by 5 bases and J by 7 bases, with 15 bases between. The CDR3 contains 13 residues. CDR3 sequence reads: CASSPPTGSEQYF. As DNA, the CDR3 is TGTGCCAGCAGCCCCCCAACAGGGAGTGAGCAGTACTTC.

The rearrangement joins TRBV7-8 to TRBJ2-3; the match to TRBD1 covers 10 bases. Trimming at V came to 5 bases and at J to 1 base, leaving 9 bases not matched to a gene. This CDR3 has 17 amino acids. Per the germline V gene, CDR1 is SGHVS and CDR2 is FQNEAQ. The CDR3 DNA sequence: TGTGCCAGCAGCCGAGCACCCGGACAGGGGGGCACAGATACGCAGTATTTT. Translation gives CASSRAPGQGGTDTQYF. Filled out from reference TRBV7-8 and TRBJ2-3, the complete variable domain reads GAGVSQSPRYKVAKRGQDVALRCDPISGHVSLFWYQQALGQGPEFLTYFQNEAQLDKSGLPSDRFFAERPEGSVSTLKIQRTQQEDSAVYLCASSRAPGQGGTDTQYFGPGTRLTVL.